This passage covers 28 T cell receptor beta chains from one sample sequenced in a study of CD8+CD57+ T cells in acquired aplastic anemia. Genomic DNA, the template, was used for profiling of the TCR beta VDJ and CDR3. TCRdb independently ran MiXCR on the reads; one entry per CDR3 protein. Of fewer than 200,000 distinct CDR3 sequences in the sample, under 55% were seen once. Patients chosen for sequencing had shown CD8+CD57+ cell expansion by flow cytometry. Source material: sorted CD4+, CD8+, or CD8+CD57+ T cells (not recorded which) from PBMCs. The receptors were sampled from a human donor with aplastic anemia.

This clonotype was seen repeatedly, ten times or more. The chain is built from TRBV10-3 and TRBJ1-5; D ambiguous. CDR1 and CDR2 from the germline V gene are ENHRY and SYGVKD. V was cut by 2 bases and J by 8 bases, with 10 bases left in between. The CDR3 loop spans 13 amino acids. The CDR3 protein is CAISETTSEPQHF. In DNA, the CDR3 is TGTGCCATCAGTGAGACTACTAGTGAGCCCCAGCATTTT.

This clonotype was detected once. J is TRBJ2-5 and V is TRBV2; D ambiguous. The CDR3 extends over 14 amino acids. The germline gives CDR1 SNHLY, CDR2 FYNNEI. V was shortened by 3 bases and J by 3 bases, with 11 bases between the two germline ends. In DNA form, the CDR3 reads TGTGCCAGCAGTGAGGCGGCGGCGGAAGAGACCCAGTACTTC. Its protein is CASSEAAAEETQYF.

The genes are TRBV2 and TRBJ2-3; 8 bases line up with TRBD1. V trimming: 6 bases; J trimming: 0 bases; junction bases outside the gene matches: 5. The CDR3 covers 15 residues. The germline V gene encodes CDR1 SNHLY and CDR2 FYNNEI. Here the CDR3 reads CASRPDRASTDTQYF. The DNA of the CDR3 is TGTGCCAGCAGGCCGGACAGGGCGAGCACAGATACGCAGTATTTT.

The V and J genes are TRBV12-3 or TRBV12-4 and TRBJ2-1; 14 bases line up with TRBD2. This CDR3 has 18 amino acids. V lost 7 bases to trimming and J lost 4 bases; unmatched junction nucleotides: 12. The CDR3 protein is CASTRLAGGHGFYNEQFF. The CDR3 DNA sequence: TGTGCCAGCACTAGACTAGCGGGGGGGCACGGATTTTACAATGAGCAGTTCTTC.

The gene calls are TRBV24-1 and TRBJ2-7; 9 bases line up with TRBD2. Trimming at V came to 5 bases and at J to 6 bases, leaving 4 bases not matched to a gene. CDR1 and CDR2 (germline): KGHDR, SFDVKD. The CDR3 contains 13 residues. CDR3 loop: CATSVSGSGEQYF. The DNA of the CDR3 is TGTGCCACCAGTGTTAGCGGGAGTGGCGAGCAGTACTTC.

J is TRBJ2-7 and V is TRBV20-1, with D tentatively TRBD2 (5 bases). The germline CDR1 and CDR2 sequences are DFQATT and SNEGSKA (reference sequence). CDR3 length: 14 amino acids. Trimming shortened V by 0 bases and J by 2 bases, and 11 bases separated the two germline ends. The CDR3 DNA is TGCAGTGCTAGAGACCGGGGAAACCCCTACGAGCAGTACTTC. Translating gives CSARDRGNPYEQYF.

The chain employs TRBV27 and TRBJ1-5, with TRBD1 as a possible D gene (5 bases). V was trimmed by 2 bases and J by 6 bases, leaving 17 bases between them. The CDR3 consists of 16 residues. Germline CDR1 is MNHEY and CDR2 is SMNVEV (reference sequence). The CDR3 here is CASSLRQGRLGQPQHF. As DNA, the CDR3 is TGTGCCAGCAGTTTACGCCAGGGCAGGTTGGGTCAGCCCCAGCATTTT.

V and J are TRBV7-2 and TRBJ2-7; 8 bases agree with TRBD2. Germline V gene data show CDR1 as SGHTA and CDR2 as FQGNSA. Trimming cost V 1 base and J 3 bases; bases outside gene matches: 5. The CDR3 is 15 amino acids. CDR3 in DNA: TGTGCCAGCAGCTTAGGAGCGGGGGCTGTCTACGAGCAGTACTTC. This codes for CASSLGAGAVYEQYF.

This clonotype was recorded many times. The chain has TRBV7-3 and TRBJ1-5; tentatively, D is TRBD1 (5 bases). Germline assignment: CDR1 SGHTA and CDR2 FQGTGA. V was trimmed by 2 bases and J by 4 bases, leaving 15 bases between them. The CDR3 is 16 residues long. The CDR3 sequence is CASSLGGGWGNQPQHF. The CDR3 coding sequence is TGTGCCAGCAGCTTAGGCGGGGGATGGGGGAATCAGCCCCAGCATTTT.

The rearrangement uses TRBV5-8 and TRBJ2-5, with D maybe TRBD1 (5 bases). The length of the CDR3 is 13 residues. V lost 0 bases to trimming and J lost 3 bases, with 6 bases between them. Germline-derived CDR1 and CDR2 are SGHTS and YDEGEE. The CDR3 spells CASSLVREETQYF. The CDR3 region has the DNA TGTGCCAGCAGCTTGGTCAGGGAAGAGACCCAGTACTTC.

There are many counts of this clonotype. The V call is TRBV6-6, the J call TRBJ1-6; D is ambiguous. V lost 3 bases and J 12 bases, leaving 9 bases between the germline ends. CDR1 and CDR2 from the germline V gene are MNHNY and SVGAGI (reference sequence). The CDR3 is 12 amino acids. The DNA for the CDR3 is TGTGCCAGCAGTTATAAGGGATTACCCCTCCACTTT. Protein: CASSYKGLPLHF.

The chain carries TRBV15 and TRBJ1-5; TRBD1 might be the D (6 bases). V was pared by 9 bases and J by 2 bases, with 8 bases between. CDR3 length equals 12 residues. CDR1 is LNHNV and CDR2 is YYDKDF in the germline V gene (reference sequence). For the CDR3, the DNA is TGTGCCACTCGACAGGGCAATCAGCCCCAGCATTTT. This sequence encodes CATRQGNQPQHF.

This clonotype was observed many times. This sequence joins TRBV12-3 or TRBV12-4 and TRBJ1-2; D unclear. This CDR3 has 14 amino acids. The V gene lost 6 bases and the J gene lost 2 bases, with 13 bases spanning the gap. This CDR3 reads CASSRNGRNYGYTF. CDR3 nucleotide sequence: TGTGCCAGCAGCAGAAACGGTAGGAACTATGGCTACACCTTC.

V usage is TRBV25-1 and J usage is TRBJ1-1; the D gene is possibly TRBD1 (6 bases). The CDR3 totals 14 residues. The V and J ends lost 3 bases and 4 bases respectively, with 12 bases between them. CDR1 is MGHDK and CDR2 is SYGVNS in the germline V gene. The CDR3 DNA sequence: TGTGCCAGCAGTGATAGGTTCAGGGGCACTGAAGCTTTCTTT. This gives the protein CASSDRFRGTEAFF.

The gene calls are TRBV7-9 and TRBJ1-6; 10 bases agree with TRBD1. Germline CDR1 SEHNR, CDR2 FQNEAQ (reference sequence). V gave up 4 bases and J gave up 8 bases; unmatched junction bases: 2. The CDR3 has 14 amino acids. CDR3 sequence (DNA): TGTGCCAGCAGCTCAGACAGGGGGCATTCACCCCTCCACTTT. This encodes CASSSDRGHSPLHF.

With respect to this clonotype: One end of the junction is discordant with germline, which a read error may explain. The rearrangement uses TRBV20-1 and TRBJ1-2, with D maybe TRBD1 (5 bases). The CDR3 extends over 14 amino acids. The germline V gene has CDR1 DFQATT and CDR2 SNEGSKA (reference sequence). CDR3 in DNA: TGCAGTGCTGGAGAGAACCCACAGGTTGGAGGCTACACCTTC. Translating it yields CSAGENPQVGGYTF.

Remarks on this clonotype: A much more abundant neighbour one base away suggests this may be a read error. The V gene is TRBV5-1, the J gene TRBJ2-7; D might be TRBD1 (5 bases). The CDR3 covers 15 residues. From germline, CDR1 is SGHRS and CDR2 YFSETQ. V lost 4 bases and J 0 bases, leaving 14 bases between the germline ends. This CDR3 reads CASSPDIPSSYEQYF. CDR3 coding DNA: TGCGCCAGCAGCCCGGACATCCCGAGCTCCTACGAGCAGTACTTC.

A few counts support this clonotype. The V gene is TRBV10-3, the J gene TRBJ1-1; D unresolved. This CDR3 is 14 amino acids long. Germline lookup yields CDR1 ENHRY and CDR2 SYGVKD. The V end was cut by 3 bases, the J end by 5 bases, with 13 bases between. The CDR3 bases are TGTGCCATCAGTGATAATAGGGAAAGAACTGAAGCTTTCTTT. This gives the protein CAISDNRERTEAFF.

There are many counts of this clonotype. The chain has TRBV20-1 and TRBJ2-7; D possibly corresponds to TRBD2 (5 bases). V lost 3 bases and J 0 bases, leaving 12 bases between the germline ends. The CDR3 length is 14 residues. Germline V gene data show CDR1 as DFQATT and CDR2 as SNEGSKA (reference sequence). CDR3 coding DNA: TGCAGTGCTAGTGACTATGTGGCCTCCTACGAGCAGTACTTC. Its translation: CSASDYVASYEQYF.

This clonotype was observed a handful of times. This clone may be a read error of a much larger clone one base away. V is TRBV19 and J is TRBJ2-1; possibly TRBD1 for D (5 bases). Germline lookup yields CDR1 LNHDA and CDR2 SQIVND (reference sequence). V was cut by 10 bases and J by 7 bases, with 17 bases left in between. The CDR3 has 13 amino acids. CDR3 amino acids: CATWGSLWNEQFF. The CDR3 bases are TGTGCCACCTGGGGCAGTCTCTGGAATGAGCAGTTCTTC.

This clonotype has ten or more counts. The chain links TRBV6-1 to TRBJ1-6, with D perhaps matching TRBD1 (5 bases). V gave up 5 bases and J gave up 6 bases, with 11 bases separating them. Germline-derived CDR1 and CDR2 are MNHNS and SASEGT. The length of the CDR3 is 14 residues. CDR3 sequence (DNA): TGTGCCAGCAGTCCTAACGGGGGTAATTCACCCCTCCACTTT. This sequence encodes CASSPNGGNSPLHF.

This clonotype is labeled as medium-sized. This chain links TRBV10-3 with TRBJ1-5; possible D gene TRBD1, 5 bases. CDR1 and CDR2 from the germline V gene are ENHRY and SYGVKD. The V and J ends lost 6 bases and 1 base respectively, with 7 bases between them. The CDR3 extends over 13 amino acids. The DNA of the CDR3 is TGTGCCATCAGCCGGGACAGCAATCAGCCCCAGCATTTT. Translated: CAISRDSNQPQHF.

The genes are TRBV20-1 and TRBJ2-3, with D perhaps TRBD2 (5 bases). Trimming stripped 1 base from V and 5 bases from J, with 13 bases between. Germline lookup yields CDR1 DFQATT and CDR2 SNEGSKA (reference sequence). This CDR3 contains 14 residues. CDR3 region: CSARAGPAGDTQYF. DNA for the CDR3: TGCAGTGCTAGAGCGGGTCCGGCGGGAGATACGCAGTATTTT.

Many counts were recorded for this clonotype. This sequence joins TRBV2 and TRBJ2-5; D not certain. Germline values: CDR1 SNHLY, CDR2 FYNNEI. This CDR3 spans 11 amino acids. V gave up 4 bases and J gave up 3 bases, with 3 bases separating them. The CDR3 sequence is CASSVKETQYF. CDR3 bases: TGTGCCAGCAGTGTGAAAGAGACCCAGTACTTC.

This clonotype was observed a handful of times. The V gene is TRBV9, the J gene TRBJ1-2; D not resolved. The CDR3 consists of 8 residues. Between the trimmed V and J ends, which lost 4 bases and 14 bases, there was a span of 6 bases. Germline CDR1 SGDLS, CDR2 YYNGEE. DNA for the CDR3: TGTGCCAGCAGCCCTTCAACCTTC. It is translated as CASSPSTF.

The sample holds many counts of this clonotype. The chain is built from TRBV4-2 and TRBJ2-5; no reliable D call. Trimming cost V 4 bases and J 2 bases, with 17 bases left between them. Looked up from germline, CDR1 is LGHNA and CDR2 is YNFKEQ. The CDR3 is 16 amino acids. CDR3 sequence (DNA): TGTGCCAGCAGCCCTACGTCGGGTAGGGAACAAGAGACCCAGTACTTC. It is translated as CASSPTSGREQETQYF.

The chain links TRBV11-1 to TRBJ2-3; D perhaps matches TRBD2 (6 bases). Per germline, CDR1 SGHAT and CDR2 FQDESV (reference sequence). This CDR3 comprises 14 residues. Trimming cost V 6 bases and J 1 base, with 11 bases left between them. CDR3 DNA: TGTGCCAGCAGGCCCGGGAGCCGCACAGATACGCAGTATTTT. Protein sequence: CASRPGSRTDTQYF.

In its sample, this clonotype was seen many times. The rearrangement uses TRBV29-1 and TRBJ2-3; 9 bases are shared with TRBD2. The trim removed 4 bases at V and 3 bases at J, leaving 5 bases unmatched. CDR3 length: 14 amino acids. In germline, CDR1 is SQVTM, CDR2 ANQGSEA. CDR3 bases: TGCAGCGTTGGGGTTAGCGGGGGTACAGATACGCAGTATTTT. Its protein is CSVGVSGGTDTQYF.